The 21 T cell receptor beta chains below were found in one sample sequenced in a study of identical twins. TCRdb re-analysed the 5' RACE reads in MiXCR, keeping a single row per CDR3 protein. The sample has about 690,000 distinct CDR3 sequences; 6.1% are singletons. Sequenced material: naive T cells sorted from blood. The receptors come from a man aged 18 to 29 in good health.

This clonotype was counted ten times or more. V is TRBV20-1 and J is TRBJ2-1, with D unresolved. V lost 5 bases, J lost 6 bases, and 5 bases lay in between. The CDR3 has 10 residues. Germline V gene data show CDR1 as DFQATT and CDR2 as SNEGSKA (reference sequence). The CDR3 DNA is TGCAGTGCTTCTATCAATGAGCAGTTCTTC. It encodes CSASINEQFF.

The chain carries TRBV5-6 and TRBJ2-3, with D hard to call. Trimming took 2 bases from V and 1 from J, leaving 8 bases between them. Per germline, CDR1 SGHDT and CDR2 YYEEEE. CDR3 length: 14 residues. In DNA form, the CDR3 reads TGTGCCAGCAGCTTTTGGTCGGGCACAGATACGCAGTATTTT. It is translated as CASSFWSGTDTQYF.

The CDR3 sequence is CASSVVSRDRAEAFF. DNA for the CDR3: TGTGCCAGCAGCGTAGTTTCCAGGGACAGGGCTGAAGCTTTCTTT. The chain is built from TRBV9 and TRBJ1-1; 9 nucleotides match TRBD1. The CDR3 contains 15 residues. Germline assignment: CDR1 SGDLS and CDR2 YYNGEE. The V and J ends lost 0 bases and 6 bases, in that order; junction bases with no gene match: 6.

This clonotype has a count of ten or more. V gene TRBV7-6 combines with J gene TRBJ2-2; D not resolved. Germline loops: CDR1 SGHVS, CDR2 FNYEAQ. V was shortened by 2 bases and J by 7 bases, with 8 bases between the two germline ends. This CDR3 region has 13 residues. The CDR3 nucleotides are TGTGCCAGCAGCTTACCTCATGGCGGGGAGCTGTTTTTT. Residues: CASSLPHGGELFF.

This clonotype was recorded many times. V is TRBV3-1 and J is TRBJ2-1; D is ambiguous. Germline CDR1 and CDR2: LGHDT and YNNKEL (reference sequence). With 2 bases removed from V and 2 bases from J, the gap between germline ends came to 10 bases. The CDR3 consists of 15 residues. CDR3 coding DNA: TGTGCCAGCAGCCAAATCAGGACGGCCTACAATGAGCAGTTCTTC. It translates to CASSQIRTAYNEQFF.

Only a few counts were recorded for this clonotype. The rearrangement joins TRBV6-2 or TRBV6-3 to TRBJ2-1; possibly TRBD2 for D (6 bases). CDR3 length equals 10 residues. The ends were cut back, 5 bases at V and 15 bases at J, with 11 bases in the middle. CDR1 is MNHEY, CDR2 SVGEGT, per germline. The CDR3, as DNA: TGTGCCAGCAGTGCCGGGACTCTGTTCTTC. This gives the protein CASSAGTLFF.

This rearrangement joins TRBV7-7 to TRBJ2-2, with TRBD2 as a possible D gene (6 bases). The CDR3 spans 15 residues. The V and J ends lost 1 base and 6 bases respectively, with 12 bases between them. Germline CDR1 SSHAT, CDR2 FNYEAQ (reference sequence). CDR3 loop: CASSLGAGPAGELFF. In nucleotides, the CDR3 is TGTGCCAGCAGCTTAGGGGCGGGACCGGCCGGGGAGCTGTTTTTT.

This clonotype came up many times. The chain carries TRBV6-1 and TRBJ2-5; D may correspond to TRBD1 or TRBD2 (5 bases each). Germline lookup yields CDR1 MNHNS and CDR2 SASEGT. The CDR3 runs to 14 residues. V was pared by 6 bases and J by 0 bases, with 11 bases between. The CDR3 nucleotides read TGTGCCAGCAGCGAACTAGGGGACCAAGAGACCCAGTACTTC. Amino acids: CASSELGDQETQYF.

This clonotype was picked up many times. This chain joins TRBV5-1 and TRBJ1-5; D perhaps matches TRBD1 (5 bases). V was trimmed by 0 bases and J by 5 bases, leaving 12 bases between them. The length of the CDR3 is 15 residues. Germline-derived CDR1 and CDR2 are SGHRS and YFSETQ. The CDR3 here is CASSLEGTPYQPQHF. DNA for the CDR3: TGCGCCAGCAGCTTGGAGGGGACCCCATATCAGCCCCAGCATTTT.

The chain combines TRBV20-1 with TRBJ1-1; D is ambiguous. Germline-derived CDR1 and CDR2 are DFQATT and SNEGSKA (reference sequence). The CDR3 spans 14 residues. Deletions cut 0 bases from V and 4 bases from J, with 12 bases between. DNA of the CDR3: TGCAGTGCTAGAGATTATAGGTTTAGCACTGAAGCTTTCTTT. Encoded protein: CSARDYRFSTEAFF.

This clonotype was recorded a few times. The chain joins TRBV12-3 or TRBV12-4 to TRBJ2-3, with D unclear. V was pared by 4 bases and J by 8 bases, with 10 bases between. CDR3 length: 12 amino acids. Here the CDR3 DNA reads TGTGCCAGCAGTTCGATAGTAGGTACGCAGTATTTT. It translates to CASSSIVGTQYF.

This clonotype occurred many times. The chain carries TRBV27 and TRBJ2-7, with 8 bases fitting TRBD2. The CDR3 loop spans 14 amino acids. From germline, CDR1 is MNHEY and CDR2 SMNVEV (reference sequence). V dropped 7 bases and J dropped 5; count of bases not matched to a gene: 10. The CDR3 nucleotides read TGTGCCAGCAATAGCGGGGCGGGGCTCCACGAGCAGTACTTC. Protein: CASNSGAGLHEQYF.

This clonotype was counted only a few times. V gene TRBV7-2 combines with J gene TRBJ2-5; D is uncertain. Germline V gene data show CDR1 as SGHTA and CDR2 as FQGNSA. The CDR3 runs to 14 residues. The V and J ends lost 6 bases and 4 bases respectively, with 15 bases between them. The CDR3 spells CASSHDRFRETQYF. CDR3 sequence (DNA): TGTGCCAGCAGTCACGACCGGTTCAGAGAGACCCAGTACTTC.

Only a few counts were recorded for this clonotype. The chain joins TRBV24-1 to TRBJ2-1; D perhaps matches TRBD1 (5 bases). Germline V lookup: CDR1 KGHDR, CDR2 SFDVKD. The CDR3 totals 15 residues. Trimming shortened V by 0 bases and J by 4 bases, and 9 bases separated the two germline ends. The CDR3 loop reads CATSDLQGNYNEQFF. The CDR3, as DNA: TGTGCCACCAGTGATTTGCAGGGAAATTACAATGAGCAGTTCTTC.

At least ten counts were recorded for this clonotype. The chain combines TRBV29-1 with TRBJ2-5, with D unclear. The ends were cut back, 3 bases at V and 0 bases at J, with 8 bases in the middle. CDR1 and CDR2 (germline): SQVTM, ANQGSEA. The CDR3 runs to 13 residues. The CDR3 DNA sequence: TGCAGCGTTGACCGCACGCACCAAGAGACCCAGTACTTC. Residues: CSVDRTHQETQYF.

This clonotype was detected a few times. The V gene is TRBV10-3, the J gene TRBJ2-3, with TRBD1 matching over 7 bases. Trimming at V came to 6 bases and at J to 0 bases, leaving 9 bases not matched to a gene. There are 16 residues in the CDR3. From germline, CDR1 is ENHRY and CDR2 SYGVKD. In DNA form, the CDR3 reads TGTGCCATCAGAGCTCGGGACAGTTCTAGCACAGATACGCAGTATTTT. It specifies CAIRARDSSSTDTQYF.

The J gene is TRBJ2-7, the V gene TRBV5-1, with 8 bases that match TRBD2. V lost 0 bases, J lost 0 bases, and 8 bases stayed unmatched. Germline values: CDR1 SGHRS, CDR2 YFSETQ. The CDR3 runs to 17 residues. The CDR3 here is CASSLGSMSGSSYEQYF. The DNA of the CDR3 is TGCGCCAGCAGCTTGGGCTCTATGAGCGGGAGCTCCTACGAGCAGTACTTC. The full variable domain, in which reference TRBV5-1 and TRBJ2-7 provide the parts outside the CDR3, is KAGVTQTPRYLIKTRGQQVTLSCSPISGHRSVSWYQQTPGQGLQFLFEYFSETQRNKGNFPGRFSGRQFSNSRSEMNVSTLELGDSALYLCASSLGSMSGSSYEQYFGPGTRLTVT.

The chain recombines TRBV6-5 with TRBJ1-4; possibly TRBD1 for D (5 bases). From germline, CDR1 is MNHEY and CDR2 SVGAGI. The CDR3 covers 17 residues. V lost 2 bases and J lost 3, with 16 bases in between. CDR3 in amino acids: CASSYGATDRPNEKLFF. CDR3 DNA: TGTGCCAGCAGTTACGGGGCTACCGACAGACCTAATGAAAAACTGTTTTTT.

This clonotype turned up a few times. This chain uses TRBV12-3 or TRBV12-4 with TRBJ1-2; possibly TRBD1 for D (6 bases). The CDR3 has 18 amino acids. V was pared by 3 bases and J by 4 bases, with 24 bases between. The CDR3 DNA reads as TGTGCCAGCAGTTTTTATTCTCTTGGGGGCTCCGGCAGCTATGGCTACACCTTC. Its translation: CASSFYSLGGSGSYGYTF.

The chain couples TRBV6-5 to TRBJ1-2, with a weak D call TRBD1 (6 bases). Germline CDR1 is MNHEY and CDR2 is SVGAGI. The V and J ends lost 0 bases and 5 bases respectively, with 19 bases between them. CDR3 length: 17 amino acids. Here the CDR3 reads CASSYSTGPRMEYGYTF. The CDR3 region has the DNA TGTGCCAGCAGTTACTCGACAGGACCGAGGATGGAATATGGCTACACCTTC.

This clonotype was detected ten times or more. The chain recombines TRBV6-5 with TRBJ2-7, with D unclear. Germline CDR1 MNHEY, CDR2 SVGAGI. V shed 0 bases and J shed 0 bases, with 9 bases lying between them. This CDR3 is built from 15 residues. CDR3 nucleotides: TGTGCCAGCAGTTACTCCGCAGGTGTCTCCTACGAGCAGTACTTC. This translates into CASSYSAGVSYEQYF.